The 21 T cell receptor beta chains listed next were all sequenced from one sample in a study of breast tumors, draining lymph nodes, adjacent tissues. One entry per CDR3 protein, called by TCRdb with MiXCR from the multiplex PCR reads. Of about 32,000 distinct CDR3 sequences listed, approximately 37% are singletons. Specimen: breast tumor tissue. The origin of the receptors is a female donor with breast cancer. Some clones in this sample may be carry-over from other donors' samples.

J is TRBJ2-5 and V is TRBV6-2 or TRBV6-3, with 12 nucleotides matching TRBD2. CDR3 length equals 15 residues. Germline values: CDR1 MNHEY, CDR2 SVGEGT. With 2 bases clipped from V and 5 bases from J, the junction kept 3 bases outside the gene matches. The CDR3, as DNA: TGTGCCAGCAGTTACGGGCTAGCGGGAGGGGAGACCCAGTACTTC. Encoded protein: CASSYGLAGGETQYF.

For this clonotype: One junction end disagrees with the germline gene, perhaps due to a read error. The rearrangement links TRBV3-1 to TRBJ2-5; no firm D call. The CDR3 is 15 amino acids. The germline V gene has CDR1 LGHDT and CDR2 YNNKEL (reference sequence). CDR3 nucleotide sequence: TGTGCCAGCAGCCCCACGCAGCTTGAAGAGGAGATCCAGTACTTC. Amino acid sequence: CASSPTQLEEEIQYF.

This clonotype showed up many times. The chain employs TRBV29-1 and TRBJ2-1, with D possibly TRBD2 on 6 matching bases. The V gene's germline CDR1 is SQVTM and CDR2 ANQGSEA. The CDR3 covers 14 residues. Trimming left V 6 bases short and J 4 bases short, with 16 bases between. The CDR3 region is CSVQGLPLYNEQFF. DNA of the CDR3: TGCAGCGTCCAGGGACTTCCCCTGTACAATGAGCAGTTCTTC.

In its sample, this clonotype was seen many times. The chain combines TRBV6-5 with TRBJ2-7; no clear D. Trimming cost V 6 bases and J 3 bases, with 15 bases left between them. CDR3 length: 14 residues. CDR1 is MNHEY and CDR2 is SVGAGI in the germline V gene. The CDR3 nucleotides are TGTGCCAGCAGGCTTTCACGGGCCCGCTACGAGCAGTACTTC. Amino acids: CASRLSRARYEQYF.

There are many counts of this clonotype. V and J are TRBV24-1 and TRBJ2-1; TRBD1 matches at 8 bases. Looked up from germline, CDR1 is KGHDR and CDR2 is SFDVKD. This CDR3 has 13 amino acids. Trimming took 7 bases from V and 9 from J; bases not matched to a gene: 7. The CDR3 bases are TGTGCCACCAGCAGGGGGCGATTAAGTGAGCAGTTCTTC. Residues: CATSRGRLSEQFF.

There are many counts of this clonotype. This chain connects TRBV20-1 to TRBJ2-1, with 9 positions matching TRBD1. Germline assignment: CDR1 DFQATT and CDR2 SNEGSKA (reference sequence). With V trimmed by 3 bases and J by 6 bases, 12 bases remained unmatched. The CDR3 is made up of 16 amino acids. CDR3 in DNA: TGCAGTGCTAGCCCGGCGGGGACAGGGATAACCAATGAGCAGTTCTTC. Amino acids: CSASPAGTGITNEQFF.

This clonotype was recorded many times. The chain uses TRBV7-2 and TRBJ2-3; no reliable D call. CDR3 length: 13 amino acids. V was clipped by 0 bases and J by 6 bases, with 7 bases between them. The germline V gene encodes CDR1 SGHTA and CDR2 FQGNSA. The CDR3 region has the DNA TGTGCCAGCAGCTTAGCTTTCGAGGATACGCAGTATTTT. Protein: CASSLAFEDTQYF.

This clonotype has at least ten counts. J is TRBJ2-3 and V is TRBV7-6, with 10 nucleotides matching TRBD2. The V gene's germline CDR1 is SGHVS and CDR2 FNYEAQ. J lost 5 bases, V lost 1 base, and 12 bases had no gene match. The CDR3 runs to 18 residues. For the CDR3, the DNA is TGTGCCAGCAGCTTAGACGGTCCGAGCGGGAGGGGTGAAGATACGCAGTATTTT. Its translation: CASSLDGPSGRGEDTQYF.

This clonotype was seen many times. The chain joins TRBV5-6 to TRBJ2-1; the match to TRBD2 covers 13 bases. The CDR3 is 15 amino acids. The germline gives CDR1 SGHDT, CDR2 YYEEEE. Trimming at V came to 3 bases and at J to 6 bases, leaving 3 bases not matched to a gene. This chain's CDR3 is CASSWGLAGPNEQFF. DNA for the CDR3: TGTGCCAGCAGCTGGGGACTAGCGGGACCCAATGAGCAGTTCTTC.

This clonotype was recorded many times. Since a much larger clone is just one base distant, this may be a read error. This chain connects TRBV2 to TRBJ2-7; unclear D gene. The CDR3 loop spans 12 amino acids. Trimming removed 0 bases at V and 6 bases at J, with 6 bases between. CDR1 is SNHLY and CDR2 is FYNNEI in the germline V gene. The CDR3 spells CASSEAGFEQYF. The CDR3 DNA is TGTGCCAGCAGTGAAGCGGGGTTCGAGCAGTACTTC. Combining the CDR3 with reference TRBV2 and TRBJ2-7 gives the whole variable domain EPEVTQTPSHQVTQMGQEVILRCVPISNHLYFYWYRQILGQKVEFLVSFYNNEISEKSEIFDDQFSVERPDGSNFTLKIRSTKLEDSAMYFCASSEAGFEQYFGPGTRLTVT.

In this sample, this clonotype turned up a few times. The CDR3 coding sequence is TGTGCCAGCACCTGGGACAGGGACAACAATGAGCAGTTCTTC. It is translated as CASTWDRDNNEQFF. The rearrangement links TRBV3-1 to TRBJ2-1; 9 bases line up with TRBD1. The ends lost 7 bases at V and 5 bases at J; junction bases unmatched: 6. Germline V gene data show CDR1 as LGHDT and CDR2 as YNNKEL (reference sequence). CDR3 length: 14 amino acids.

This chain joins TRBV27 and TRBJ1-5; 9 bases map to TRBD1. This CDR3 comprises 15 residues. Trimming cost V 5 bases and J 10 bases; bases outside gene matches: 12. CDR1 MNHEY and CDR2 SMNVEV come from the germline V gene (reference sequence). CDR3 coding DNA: TGTGCCAGCAGTCCAACGACAGGGGGAGGAGTACCCCAGCATTTT. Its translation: CASSPTTGGGVPQHF.

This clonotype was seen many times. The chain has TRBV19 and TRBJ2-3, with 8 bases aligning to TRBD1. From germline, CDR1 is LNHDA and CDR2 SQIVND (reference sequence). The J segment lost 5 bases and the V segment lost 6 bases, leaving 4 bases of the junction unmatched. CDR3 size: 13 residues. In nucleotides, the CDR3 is TGTGCCAGTAGGCCTACAGGGGGAGATACGCAGTATTTT. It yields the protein CASRPTGGDTQYF. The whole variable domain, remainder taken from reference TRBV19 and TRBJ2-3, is DGGITQSPKYLFRKEGQNVTLSCEQNLNHDAMYWYRQDPGQGLRLIYYSQIVNDFQKGDIAEGYSVSREKKESFPLTVTSAQKNPTAFYLCASRPTGGDTQYFGPGTRLTVL.

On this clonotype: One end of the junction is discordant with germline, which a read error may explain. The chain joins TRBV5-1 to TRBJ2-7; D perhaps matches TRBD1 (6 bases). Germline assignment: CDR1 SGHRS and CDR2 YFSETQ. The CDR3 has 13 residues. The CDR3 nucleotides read TGTGCCAGCAGCCACGGACAGCTCTACGAGCAGTACTTC. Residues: CASSHGQLYEQYF. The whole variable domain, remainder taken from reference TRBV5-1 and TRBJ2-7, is KAGVTQTPRYLIKTRGQQVTLSCSPISGHRSVSWYQQTPGQGLQFLFEYFSETQRNKGNFPGRFSGRQFSNSRSEMNVSTLELGDSALYLCASSHGQLYEQYFGPGTRLTVT.

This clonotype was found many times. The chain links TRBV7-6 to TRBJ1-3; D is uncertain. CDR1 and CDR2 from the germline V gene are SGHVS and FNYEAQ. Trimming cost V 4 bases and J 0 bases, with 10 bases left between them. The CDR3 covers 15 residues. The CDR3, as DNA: TGTGCCAGCAGCTATGCAGCTCACTCTGGAAACACCATATATTTT. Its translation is CASSYAAHSGNTIYF.

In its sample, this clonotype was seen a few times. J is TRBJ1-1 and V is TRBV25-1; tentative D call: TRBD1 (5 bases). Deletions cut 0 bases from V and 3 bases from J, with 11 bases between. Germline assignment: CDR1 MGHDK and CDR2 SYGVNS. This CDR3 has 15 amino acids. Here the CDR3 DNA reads TGTGCCAGCAGTGAATATACAGTCAGGGACACTGAAGCTTTCTTT. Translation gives CASSEYTVRDTEAFF. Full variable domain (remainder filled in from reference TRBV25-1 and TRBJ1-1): EADIYQTPRYLVIGTGKKITLECSQTMGHDKMYWYQQDPGMELHLIHYSYGVNSTEKGDLSSESTVSRIRTEHFPLTLESARPSHTSQYLCASSEYTVRDTEAFFGQGTRLTVV.

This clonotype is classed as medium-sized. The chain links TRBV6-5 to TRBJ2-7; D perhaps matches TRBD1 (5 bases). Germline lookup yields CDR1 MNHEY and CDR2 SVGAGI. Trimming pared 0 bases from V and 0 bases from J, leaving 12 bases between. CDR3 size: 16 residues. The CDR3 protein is CASSYSSPGNSYEQYF. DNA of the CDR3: TGTGCCAGCAGTTACTCGAGCCCAGGGAACTCCTACGAGCAGTACTTC.

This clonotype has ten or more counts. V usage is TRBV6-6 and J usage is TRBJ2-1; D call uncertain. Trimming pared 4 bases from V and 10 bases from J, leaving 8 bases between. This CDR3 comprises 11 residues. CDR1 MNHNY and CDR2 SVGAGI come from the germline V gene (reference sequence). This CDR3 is CASSSILEQFF. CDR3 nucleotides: TGTGCCAGCAGTTCAATCCTGGAGCAGTTCTTC.

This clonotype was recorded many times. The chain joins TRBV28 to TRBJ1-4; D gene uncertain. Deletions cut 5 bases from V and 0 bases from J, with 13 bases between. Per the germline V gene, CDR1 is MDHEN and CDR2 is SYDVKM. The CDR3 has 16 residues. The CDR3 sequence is CASSRRTHPTNEKLFF. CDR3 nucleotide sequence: TGTGCCAGCAGTCGCAGAACTCACCCAACTAATGAAAAACTGTTTTTT.

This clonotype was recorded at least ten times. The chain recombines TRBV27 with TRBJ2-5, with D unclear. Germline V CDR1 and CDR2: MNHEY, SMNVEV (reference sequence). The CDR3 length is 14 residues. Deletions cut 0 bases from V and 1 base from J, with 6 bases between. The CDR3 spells CASSLSVAQETQYF. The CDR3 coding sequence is TGTGCCAGCAGTTTATCGGTGGCCCAAGAGACCCAGTACTTC.

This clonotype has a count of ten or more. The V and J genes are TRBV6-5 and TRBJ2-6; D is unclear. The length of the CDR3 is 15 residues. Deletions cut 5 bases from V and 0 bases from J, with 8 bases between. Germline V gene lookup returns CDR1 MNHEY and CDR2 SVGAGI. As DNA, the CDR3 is TGTGCCAGCAGTCCGGGCCTCTCTGGGGCCAACGTCCTGACTTTC. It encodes CASSPGLSGANVLTF.